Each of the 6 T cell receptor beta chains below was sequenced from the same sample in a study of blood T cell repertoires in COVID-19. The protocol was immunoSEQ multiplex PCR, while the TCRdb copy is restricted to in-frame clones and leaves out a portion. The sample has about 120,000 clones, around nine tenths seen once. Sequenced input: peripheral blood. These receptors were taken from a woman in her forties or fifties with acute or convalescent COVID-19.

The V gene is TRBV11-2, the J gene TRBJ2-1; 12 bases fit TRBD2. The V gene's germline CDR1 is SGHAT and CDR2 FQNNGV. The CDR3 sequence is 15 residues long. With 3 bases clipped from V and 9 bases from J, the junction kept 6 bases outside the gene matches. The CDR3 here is CASSLDTSGGLEQFF. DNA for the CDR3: TGTGCCAGCAGCTTGGACACTAGCGGGGGGCTTGAGCAGTTCTTC.

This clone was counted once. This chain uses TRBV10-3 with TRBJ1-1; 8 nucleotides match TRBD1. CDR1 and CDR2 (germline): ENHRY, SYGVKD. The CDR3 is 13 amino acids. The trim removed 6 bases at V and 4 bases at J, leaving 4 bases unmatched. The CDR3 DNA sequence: TGTGCCATCAGAATACAGGGGGGCACTGAAGCTTTCTTT. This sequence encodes CAIRIQGGTEAFF.

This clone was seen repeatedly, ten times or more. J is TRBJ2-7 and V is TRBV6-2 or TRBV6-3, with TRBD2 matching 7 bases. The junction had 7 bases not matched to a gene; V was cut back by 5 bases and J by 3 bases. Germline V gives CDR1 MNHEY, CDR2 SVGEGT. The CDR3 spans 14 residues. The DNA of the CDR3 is TGTGCCAGCAGTCTCCTAGCGGCGGGCTACGAGCAGTACTTC. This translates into CASSLLAAGYEQYF.

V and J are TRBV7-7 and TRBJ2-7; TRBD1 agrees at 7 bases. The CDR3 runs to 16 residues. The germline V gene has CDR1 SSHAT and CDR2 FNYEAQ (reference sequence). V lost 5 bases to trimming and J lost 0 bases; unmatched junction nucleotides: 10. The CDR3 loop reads CASSPRTGDSSYEQYF. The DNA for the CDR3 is TGTGCCAGCAGCCCCCGCACCGGGGACAGCTCCTACGAGCAGTACTTC.

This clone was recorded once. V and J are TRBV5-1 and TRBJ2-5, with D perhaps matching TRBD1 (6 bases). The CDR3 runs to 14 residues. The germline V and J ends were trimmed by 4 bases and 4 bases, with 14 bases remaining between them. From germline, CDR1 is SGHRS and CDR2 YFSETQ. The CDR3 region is CASSPGQIGETQYF. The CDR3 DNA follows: TGCGCCAGCAGCCCAGGACAGATAGGAGAGACCCAGTACTTC. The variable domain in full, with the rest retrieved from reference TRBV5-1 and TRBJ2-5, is KAGVTQTPRYLIKTRGQQVTLSCSPISGHRSVSWYQQTPGQGLQFLFEYFSETQRNKGNFPGRFSGRQFSNSRSEMNVSTLELGDSALYLCASSPGQIGETQYFGPGTRLLVL.

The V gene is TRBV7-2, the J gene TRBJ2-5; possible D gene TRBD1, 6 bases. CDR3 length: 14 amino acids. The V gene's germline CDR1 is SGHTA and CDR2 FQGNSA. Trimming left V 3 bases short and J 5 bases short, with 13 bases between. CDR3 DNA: TGTGCCAGCAGCTTGGCACAGGGAAGGGAGACCCAGTACTTC. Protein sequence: CASSLAQGRETQYF.